The 7 T cell receptor beta chains presented below share a single source sample, sequenced in a study of cytomegalovirus exposure and HLA in healthy donors. The PCR made use of 60 Vbeta and 13 Jbeta primers. Clones were read by immunoSEQ multiplex PCR, and TCRdb kept only the in-frame ones, dropping some. The profile shows 120,000 or so clones, 75% to 90% of them singletons. Sequencing used PBMCs. The receptor set was obtained from a young man in good health and CMV-seropositive.

The chain is built from TRBV30 and TRBJ1-1; tentative D call: TRBD1 (5 bases). CDR3 length: 17 amino acids. V lost 2 bases and J 2 bases, leaving 21 bases between the germline ends. Germline lookup yields CDR1 GTSNPN and CDR2 SVGIG (reference sequence). CDR3 loop: CAWSKDISRSFNTEAFF. The CDR3 nucleotides are TGTGCCTGGAGTAAGGACATCAGCCGCTCCTTTAACACTGAAGCTTTCTTT.

The chain carries TRBV29-1 and TRBJ2-2; 7 bases line up with TRBD2. This CDR3 contains 14 residues. With 8 bases clipped from V and 1 base from J, the junction kept 7 bases outside the gene matches. Germline V gene lookup returns CDR1 SQVTM and CDR2 ANQGSEA. CDR3 sequence reads: CSTGVAGNTGELFF. DNA for the CDR3: TGCAGCACCGGGGTAGCGGGGAACACCGGGGAGCTGTTTTTT.

This chain joins TRBV6-1 and TRBJ2-1; 9 positions match TRBD1. This CDR3 spans 14 amino acids. V was pared by 8 bases and J by 12 bases, with 14 bases of the junction left unmatched. Per germline, CDR1 MNHNS and CDR2 SASEGT. The chain's CDR3 is CASDSRDRVYGQFF. In nucleotides, the CDR3 is TGTGCCAGCGATAGCCGGGACAGGGTGTATGGGCAGTTCTTC.

The chain is built from TRBV7-2 and TRBJ1-1, with no clear D. V was cut by 3 bases and J by 0 bases, with 2 bases left in between. The V gene's germline CDR1 is SGHTA and CDR2 FQGNSA. The length of the CDR3 is 12 residues. CDR3 in amino acids: CASSFVNTEAFF. CDR3 bases: TGTGCCAGCAGCTTCGTGAACACTGAAGCTTTCTTT. The full variable domain, its missing parts supplied by reference TRBV7-2 and TRBJ1-1, is GAGVSQSPSNKVTEKGKDVELRCDPISGHTALYWYRQSLGQGLEFLIYFQGNSAPDKSGLPSDRFSAERTGGSVSTLTIQRTQQEDSAVYLCASSFVNTEAFFGQGTRLTVV.

This clone came up once. The chain employs TRBV29-1 and TRBJ1-2; 7 bases are a match to TRBD1. The junction had 5 bases not matched to a gene; V was cut back by 6 bases and J by 4 bases. Germline CDR1 is SQVTM and CDR2 is ANQGSEA. The CDR3 is 12 residues long. The CDR3 DNA sequence: TGCAGCGTCGCCCGGGACAGCTATGGCTACACCTTC. It is translated as CSVARDSYGYTF.

The genes are TRBV7-2 and TRBJ1-1, with TRBD1 matching over 7 bases. From germline, CDR1 is SGHTA and CDR2 FQGNSA. Trimming cost V 3 bases and J 0 bases; bases outside gene matches: 1. This CDR3 region has 14 residues. CDR3 residues: CASSLTGMNTEAFF. The CDR3 DNA is TGTGCCAGCAGCTTGACAGGGATGAACACTGAAGCTTTCTTT.

This chain connects TRBV14 to TRBJ2-7, with TRBD1 matching 10 bases. Per the germline V gene, CDR1 is SGHDN and CDR2 is FVKESK. V lost 3 bases to trimming and J lost 6 bases; unmatched junction nucleotides: 11. The CDR3 is 16 residues long. This CDR3 reads CASSHLDRGPFGEQYF. For the CDR3, the DNA is TGTGCCAGCAGCCATCTCGACAGGGGGCCTTTCGGCGAGCAGTACTTC.